This is a list of T cell receptor beta chains from one sample in a study of T cell changes during pregnancy in multiple sclerosis. Libraries were prepared by immunoSEQ multiplex PCR; TCRdb keeps only in-frame clonotypes and omits some of them. The sample records some 44,000 clones, more than 80% being singletons. The starting material was CD4+ T cells from peripheral blood mononuclear cells, obtained before pregnancy. These receptor sequences come from a female donor with multiple sclerosis, enrolled in a pregnancy study. The CDR3 runs from the conserved cysteine through the conserved F or W. A D gene is named only where the DNA matches it firmly. Size values are once, few and many counts, or a class for expanded clones, and some rows have none.

size,J,D,V,CDR3,DNA
NA,TRBJ2-2,NA,TRBV11-2,CASSLLTSSAGELFF,TGTGCCAGCAGCTTACTGACTAGTTCGGCCGGGGAGCTGTTTTTT
medium-sized,TRBJ1-1,NA,TRBV18,CASSAYGDTEAFF,TGTGCCAGCTCAGCGTACGGGGACACTGAAGCTTTCTTT
once,TRBJ1-4,TRBD1,TRBV5-4,CASSERQGGTNEKLFF,TGTGCCAGCAGCGAGCGACAGGGGGGAACTAATGAAAAACTGTTTTTT
NA,TRBJ1-5,NA,TRBV6-1,CASSETTGRGQPQHF,TGTGCCAGCAGTGAAACAACAGGGAGGGGTCAGCCCCAGCATTTT
NA,TRBJ2-1,TRBD2,TRBV29-1,CSVDLAGSEQFF,TGCAGCGTTGATCTAGCGGGAAGTGAGCAGTTCTTC
NA,TRBJ2-7,NA,TRBV4-2,CASSLRGKEQYF,TGTGCCAGCAGCCTTCGGGGAAAGGAGCAGTACTTC
NA,TRBJ2-1,TRBD2,TRBV4-2,CASSQGLAVEQFF,TGTGCCAGCAGCCAAGGACTAGCCGTTGAGCAGTTCTTC
NA,TRBJ2-1,TRBD2,TRBV2,CASGGAYNEQFF,TGTGCCAGCGGGGGGGCCTACAATGAGCAGTTCTTC
NA,TRBJ1-5,TRBD1,TRBV12-5,CASGLLTGIRNQPQHF,TGTGCTAGTGGTTTATTGACAGGGATCCGAAATCAGCCCCAGCATTTT
NA,TRBJ2-3,NA,TRBV6-4,CASSIGAGGTDTQYF,TGTGCCAGCTCCATCGGGGCTGGAGGGACAGATACGCAGTATTTT
NA,TRBJ1-1,NA,TRBV6-1,CASSGTVPTRTEAFF,TGTGCCAGCAGTGGGACAGTCCCTACCCGCACTGAAGCTTTCTTT
NA,TRBJ2-1,TRBD2,TRBV9,CASSVSQREDYNEQFF,TGTGCCAGCAGCGTATCTCAACGGGAGGACTACAATGAGCAGTTCTTC
NA,TRBJ2-3,NA,TRBV19,CASSMDSLTDTQYF,TGTGCCAGTAGTATGGACTCGCTCACAGATACGCAGTATTTT
NA,TRBJ2-7,NA,TRBV6-5,CASSYSITGSYEQYF,TGTGCCAGCAGTTACTCGATTACGGGGTCCTACGAGCAGTACTTC
once,TRBJ2-1,TRBD2,TRBV6-1,CASSLADFNNEQFF,TGTGCCAGCAGTCTAGCGGATTTCAACAATGAGCAGTTCTTC
NA,TRBJ1-5,TRBD1,TRBV5-8,CASREGTGKNQPQHF,TGTGCCAGCAGGGAGGGGACAGGAAAAAATCAGCCCCAGCATTTT
many,TRBJ2-7,NA,TRBV5-1,CASSPLSSYEQYF,TGCGCCAGCAGCCCTCTTAGCTCCTACGAGCAGTACTTC
NA,TRBJ2-1,TRBD2,TRBV6-1,CASSSGTSSYNEQFF,TGTGCCAGCAGTTCCGGGACTAGCTCTTACAATGAGCAGTTCTTC
NA,TRBJ2-3,NA,TRBV19,CASSTTGPSTDTQYF,TGTGCCAGTAGTACTACAGGGCCTAGCACAGATACGCAGTATTTT
NA,TRBJ1-1,NA,TRBV7-2,CASSPAVGDEAFF,TGTGCCAGCAGCCCGGCGGTCGGGGATGAAGCTTTCTTT
NA,TRBJ1-1,NA,TRBV5-1,CASSSGTRNTEAFF,TGCGCCAGCAGCTCCGGGACACGGAACACTGAAGCTTTCTTT
NA,TRBJ1-5,NA,TRBV27,CASSLRGNQPQHF,TGTGCCAGCAGTTTAAGGGGAAATCAGCCCCAGCATTTT
NA,TRBJ1-1,NA,TRBV4-2,CASSQGGAKMNTEAFF,TGTGCCAGCAGCCAAGGCGGAGCAAAGATGAACACTGAAGCTTTCTTT
NA,TRBJ2-1,NA,TRBV6-4,CASSEQLTYNEQFF,TGTGCCAGCAGTGAACAGCTCACCTACAATGAGCAGTTCTTC
NA,TRBJ2-7,TRBD2,TRBV4-2,CASSQAALAGGSEQYF,TGTGCCAGCAGCCAAGCCGCGCTAGCGGGAGGATCCGAGCAGTACTTC
NA,TRBJ1-5,NA,TRBV7-2,CASSLRGAQPQHF,TGTGCCAGCAGCTTACGGGGGGCGCAGCCCCAGCATTTT